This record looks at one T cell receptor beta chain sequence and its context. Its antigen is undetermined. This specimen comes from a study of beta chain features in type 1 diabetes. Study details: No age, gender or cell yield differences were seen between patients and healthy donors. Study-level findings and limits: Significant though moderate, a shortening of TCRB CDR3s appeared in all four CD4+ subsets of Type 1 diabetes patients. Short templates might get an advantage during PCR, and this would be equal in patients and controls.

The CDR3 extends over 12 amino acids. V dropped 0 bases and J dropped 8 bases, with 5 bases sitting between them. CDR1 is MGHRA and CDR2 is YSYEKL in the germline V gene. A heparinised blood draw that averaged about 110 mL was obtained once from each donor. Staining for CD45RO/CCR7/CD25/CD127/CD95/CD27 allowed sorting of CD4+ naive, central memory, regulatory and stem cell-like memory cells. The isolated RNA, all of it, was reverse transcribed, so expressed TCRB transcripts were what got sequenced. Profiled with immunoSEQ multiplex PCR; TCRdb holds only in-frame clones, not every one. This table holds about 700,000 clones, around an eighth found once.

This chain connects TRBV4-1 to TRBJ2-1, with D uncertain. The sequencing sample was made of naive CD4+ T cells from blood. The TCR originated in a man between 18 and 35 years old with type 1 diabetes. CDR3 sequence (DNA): TGCGCCAGCAGCCAAGATAGCCATGAGCAGTTCTTC. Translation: CASSQDSHEQFF.